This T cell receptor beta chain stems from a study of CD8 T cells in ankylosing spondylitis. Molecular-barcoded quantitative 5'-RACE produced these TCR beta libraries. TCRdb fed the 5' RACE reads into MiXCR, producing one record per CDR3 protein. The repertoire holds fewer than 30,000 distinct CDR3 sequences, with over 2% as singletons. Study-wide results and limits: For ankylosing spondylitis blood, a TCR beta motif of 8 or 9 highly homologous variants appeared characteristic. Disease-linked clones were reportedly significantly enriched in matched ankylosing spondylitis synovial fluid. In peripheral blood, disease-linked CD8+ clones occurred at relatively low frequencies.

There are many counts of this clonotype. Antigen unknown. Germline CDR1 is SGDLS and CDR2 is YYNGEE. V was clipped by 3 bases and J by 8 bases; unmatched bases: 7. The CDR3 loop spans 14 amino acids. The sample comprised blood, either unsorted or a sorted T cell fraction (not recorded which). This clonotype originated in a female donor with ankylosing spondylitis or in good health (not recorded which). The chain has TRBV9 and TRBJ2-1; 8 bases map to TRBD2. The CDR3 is CASSGGTSLDEQFF. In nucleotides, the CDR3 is TGTGCCAGCAGCGGAGGGACTAGTCTCGATGAGCAGTTCTTC.